This T cell receptor (beta chain) was retrieved from a study of molecular identifiers for immune sequencing clone quantification. Notes on the study in general: Clones exceeding 20 RNA copies carried over 97% of effector molecules but under 1% of naive-cell molecules.

The CDR3 covers 16 residues. Between the trimmed V and J ends, which lost 0 bases and 3 bases, there was a span of 14 bases. Germline CDR1 and CDR2: MNHNY and SVGAGI (reference sequence). A remark on this clonotype: Its antigen is not identified.

Using its own MiXCR run on the PCR reads, TCRdb lists one record per CDR3 protein. The table records around 8,000 distinct CDR3 sequences, about 32% of them present only once. The rearrangement links TRBV6-6 to TRBJ1-1; D remains unclear. Source material: naive CD8+ T cells from blood, with Jurkat cell RNA spiked in. Subset noted: FACS-sorted CD8+CD4-CCR7+CD45RA+ naive T cells. This clonotype was sampled from a human donor in good health. Some libraries in this study had Jurkat cell RNA spiked in. CDR3 sequence reads: CASSYSTWVVDTEAFF. The CDR3 DNA sequence: TGTGCCAGCAGTTACTCGACATGGGTTGTGGACACTGAAGCTTTCTTT.